This TCR beta chain was sequenced in a study of cytomegalovirus exposure and HLA in healthy donors. This clone came up a few times. One junction end does not reproduce the germline sequence, and a read error may be involved. The CDR3 spans 14 residues. Germline values: CDR1 MNHEY, CDR2 SVGAGI. PCR involved 60 Vbeta and 13 Jbeta primers. Produced via immunoSEQ multiplex PCR; TCRdb's table is partial and in-frame only. The data contain fewer than 200,000 clones, 76% of them seen just once; the ten biggest clones take up 0.65% to 0.85%. Material: PBMCs. V gene TRBV6-5 combines with J gene TRBJ2-7, with TRBD2 matching over 14 bases. This TCR was sampled from a female donor in good health and CMV-seronegative. Written as DNA, the CDR3 is TGTGCCAGCAGGCCCGGGACTAGCGGGGGCCGGGTCGCGTTC. Encoded protein: CASRPGTSGGRVAF.